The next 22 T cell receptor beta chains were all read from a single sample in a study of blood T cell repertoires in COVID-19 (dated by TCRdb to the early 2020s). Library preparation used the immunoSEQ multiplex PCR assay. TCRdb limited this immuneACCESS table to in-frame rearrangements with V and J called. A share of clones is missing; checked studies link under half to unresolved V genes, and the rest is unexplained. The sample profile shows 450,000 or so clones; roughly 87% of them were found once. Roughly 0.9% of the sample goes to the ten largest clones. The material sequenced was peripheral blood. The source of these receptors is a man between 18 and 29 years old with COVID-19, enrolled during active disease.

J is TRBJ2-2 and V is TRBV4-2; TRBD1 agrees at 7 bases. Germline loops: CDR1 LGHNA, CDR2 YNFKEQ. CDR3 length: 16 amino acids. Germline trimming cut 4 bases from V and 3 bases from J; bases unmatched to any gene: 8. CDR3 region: CASSPLGQEHTGELFF. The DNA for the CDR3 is TGTGCCAGCAGCCCACTAGGACAGGAACACACCGGGGAGCTGTTTTTT.

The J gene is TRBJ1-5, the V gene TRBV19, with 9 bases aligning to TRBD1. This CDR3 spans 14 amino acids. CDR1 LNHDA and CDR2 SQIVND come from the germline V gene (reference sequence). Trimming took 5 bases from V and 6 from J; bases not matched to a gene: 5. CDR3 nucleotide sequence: TGTGCCAGTAGTTTTACAGGGGGCGGTCAGCCCCAGCATTTT. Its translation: CASSFTGGGQPQHF.

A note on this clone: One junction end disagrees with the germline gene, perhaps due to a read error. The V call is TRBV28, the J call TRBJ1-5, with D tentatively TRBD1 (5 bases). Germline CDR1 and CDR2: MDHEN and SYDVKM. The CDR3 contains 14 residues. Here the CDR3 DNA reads TGTGCCAGCAGTTTATTGGACACCTATCATCCCCAGCATTTT. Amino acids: CASSLLDTYHPQHF.

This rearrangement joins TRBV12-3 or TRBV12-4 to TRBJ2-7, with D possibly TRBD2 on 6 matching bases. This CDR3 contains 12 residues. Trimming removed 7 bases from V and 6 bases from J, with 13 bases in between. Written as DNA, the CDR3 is TGTGCCAGCACCCGCGGGGTCGGCGAGCAGTACTTC. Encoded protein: CASTRGVGEQYF.

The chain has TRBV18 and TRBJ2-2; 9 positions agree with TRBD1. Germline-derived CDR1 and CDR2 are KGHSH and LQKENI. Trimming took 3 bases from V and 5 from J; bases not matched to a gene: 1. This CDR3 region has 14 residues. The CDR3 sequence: CASSPDRGTGELFF. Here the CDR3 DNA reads TGTGCCAGCTCACCCGACAGGGGGACCGGGGAGCTGTTTTTT. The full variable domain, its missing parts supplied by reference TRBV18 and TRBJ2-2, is NAGVMQNPRHLVRRRGQEARLRCSPMKGHSHVYWYRQLPEEGLKFMVYLQKENIIDESGMPKERFSAEFPKEGPSILRIQQVVRGDSAAYFCASSPDRGTGELFFGEGSRLTVL.

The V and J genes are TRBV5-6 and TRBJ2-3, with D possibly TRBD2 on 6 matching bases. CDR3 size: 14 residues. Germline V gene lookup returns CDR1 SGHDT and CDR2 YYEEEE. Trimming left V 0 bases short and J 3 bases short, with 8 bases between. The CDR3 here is CASSLGRGTDTQYF. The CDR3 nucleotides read TGTGCCAGCAGCTTGGGGAGGGGTACAGATACGCAGTATTTT.

CDR3 sequence: CASSARGLAGANVLTF. The CDR3 DNA reads TGTGCCAGCAGTGCCAGAGGTTTAGCTGGGGCCAACGTCCTGACTTTC. This sequence joins TRBV2 and TRBJ2-6; D is ambiguous. Germline assignment: CDR1 SNHLY and CDR2 FYNNEI. The CDR3 has 16 amino acids. The V gene lost 4 bases and the J gene lost 2 bases, with 12 bases spanning the gap.

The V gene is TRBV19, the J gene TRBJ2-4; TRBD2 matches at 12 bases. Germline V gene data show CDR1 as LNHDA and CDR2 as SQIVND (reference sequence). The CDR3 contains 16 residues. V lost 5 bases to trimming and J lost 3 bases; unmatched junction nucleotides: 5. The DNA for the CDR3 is TGTGCCAGTAGTGGTACTAGCGGGGGGATCAAAAACATTCAGTACTTC. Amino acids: CASSGTSGGIKNIQYF.

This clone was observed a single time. CDR3: CASSETGLSYNEQFF. CDR3 sequence (DNA): TGCGCCAGCAGCGAGACCGGACTCTCCTACAATGAGCAGTTCTTC. The chain uses TRBV5-1 and TRBJ2-1; D is possibly TRBD2 (5 bases). CDR1 SGHRS and CDR2 YFSETQ come from the germline V gene. There are 15 residues in the CDR3. Trimming pared 4 bases from V and 0 bases from J, leaving 11 bases between.

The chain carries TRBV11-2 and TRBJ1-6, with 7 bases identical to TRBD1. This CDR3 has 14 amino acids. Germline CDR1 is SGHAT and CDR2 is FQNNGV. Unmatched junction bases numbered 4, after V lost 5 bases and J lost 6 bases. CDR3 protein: CASSPGTVNSPLHF. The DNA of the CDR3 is TGTGCCAGCAGCCCCGGGACAGTTAATTCACCCCTCCACTTT.

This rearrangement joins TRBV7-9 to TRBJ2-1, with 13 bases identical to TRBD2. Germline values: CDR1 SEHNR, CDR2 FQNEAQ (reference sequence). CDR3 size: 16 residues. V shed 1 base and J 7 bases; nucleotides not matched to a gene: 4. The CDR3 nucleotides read TGTGCCAGCAGCTTAGGAAGGACTAGCGGGAGTAATGAGCAGTTCTTC. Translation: CASSLGRTSGSNEQFF.

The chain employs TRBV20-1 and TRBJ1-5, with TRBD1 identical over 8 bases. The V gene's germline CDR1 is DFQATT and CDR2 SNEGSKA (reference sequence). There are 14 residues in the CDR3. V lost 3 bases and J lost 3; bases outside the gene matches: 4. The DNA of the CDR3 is TGCAGTGCTAGTTCAGGGGGCGTCAATCAGCCCCAGCATTTT. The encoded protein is CSASSGGVNQPQHF.

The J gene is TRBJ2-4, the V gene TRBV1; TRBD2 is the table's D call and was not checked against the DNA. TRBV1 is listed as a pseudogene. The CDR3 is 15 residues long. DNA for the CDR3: TGCACCAGCAGTTGTAGCGGGAGCCCCAAAAACATTCAGTACTTC. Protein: CTSSCSGSPKNIQYF.

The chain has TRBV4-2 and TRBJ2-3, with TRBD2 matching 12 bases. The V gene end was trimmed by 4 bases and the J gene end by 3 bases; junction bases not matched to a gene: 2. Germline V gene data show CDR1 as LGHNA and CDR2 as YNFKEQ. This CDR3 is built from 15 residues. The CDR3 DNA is TGTGCCAGCAGCCTGACTAGCGGGGGTACAGATACGCAGTATTTT. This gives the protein CASSLTSGGTDTQYF.

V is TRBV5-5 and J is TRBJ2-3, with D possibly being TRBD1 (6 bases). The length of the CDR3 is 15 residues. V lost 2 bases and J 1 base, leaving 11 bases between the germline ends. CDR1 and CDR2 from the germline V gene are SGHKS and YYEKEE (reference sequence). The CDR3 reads CASSFTGLGTDTQYF. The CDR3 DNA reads TGTGCCAGCAGCTTTACAGGGCTGGGCACAGATACGCAGTATTTT.

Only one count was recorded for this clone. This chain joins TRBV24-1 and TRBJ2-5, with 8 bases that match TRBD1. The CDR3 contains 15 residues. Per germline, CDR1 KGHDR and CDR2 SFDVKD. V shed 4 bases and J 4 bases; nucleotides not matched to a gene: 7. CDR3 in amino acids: CATSDARGPGETQYF. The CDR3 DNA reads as TGTGCCACCAGTGACGCCAGGGGGCCAGGAGAGACCCAGTACTTC.

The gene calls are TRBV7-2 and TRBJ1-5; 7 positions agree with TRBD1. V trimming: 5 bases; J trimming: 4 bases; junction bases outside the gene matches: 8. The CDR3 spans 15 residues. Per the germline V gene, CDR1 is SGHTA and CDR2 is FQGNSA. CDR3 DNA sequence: TGTGCCAGCAGCCCGGGGGACAGTTTGAATCAGCCCCAGCATTTT. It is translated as CASSPGDSLNQPQHF.

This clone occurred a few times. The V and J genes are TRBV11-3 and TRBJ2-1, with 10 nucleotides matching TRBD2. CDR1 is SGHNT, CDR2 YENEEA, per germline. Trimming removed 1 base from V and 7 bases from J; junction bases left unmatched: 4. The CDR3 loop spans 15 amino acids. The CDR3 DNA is TGTGCCAGCAGCTTAGGGGGGACTAGCGCGAATGAGCAGTTCTTC. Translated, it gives CASSLGGTSANEQFF. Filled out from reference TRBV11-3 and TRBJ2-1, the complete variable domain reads EAGVVQSPRYKIIEKKQPVAFWCNPISGHNTLYWYLQNLGQGPELLIRYENEEAVDDSQLPKDRFSAERLKGVDSTLKIQPAELGDSAVYLCASSLGGTSANEQFFGPGTRLTVL.

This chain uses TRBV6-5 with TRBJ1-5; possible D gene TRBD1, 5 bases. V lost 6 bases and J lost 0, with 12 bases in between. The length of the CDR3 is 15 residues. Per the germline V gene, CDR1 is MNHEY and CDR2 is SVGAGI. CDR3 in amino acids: CASRGQRYSNQPQHF. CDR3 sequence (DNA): TGTGCCAGCAGGGGGCAGCGTTATAGCAATCAGCCCCAGCATTTT.

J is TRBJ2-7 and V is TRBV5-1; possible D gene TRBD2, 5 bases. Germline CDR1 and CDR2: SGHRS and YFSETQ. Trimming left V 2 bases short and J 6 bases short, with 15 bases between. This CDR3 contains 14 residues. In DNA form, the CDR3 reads TGCGCCAGCAGCTTAAGACTAACGGGGAGCGAGCAGTACTTC. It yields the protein CASSLRLTGSEQYF.

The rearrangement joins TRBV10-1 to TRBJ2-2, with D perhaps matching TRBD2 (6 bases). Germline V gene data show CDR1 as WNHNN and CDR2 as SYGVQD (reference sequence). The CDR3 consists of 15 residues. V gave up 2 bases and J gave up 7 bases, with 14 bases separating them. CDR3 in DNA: TGCGCCAGCAGTGAGGGAGGGGACCTGATCGGGGAGCTGTTTTTT. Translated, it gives CASSEGGDLIGELFF.

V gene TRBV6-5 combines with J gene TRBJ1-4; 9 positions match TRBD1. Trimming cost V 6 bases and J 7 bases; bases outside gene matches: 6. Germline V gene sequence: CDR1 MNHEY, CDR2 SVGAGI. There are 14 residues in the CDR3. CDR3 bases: TGTGCCAGCAGGGGGACAGGGAGTATTGAAAAACTGTTTTTT. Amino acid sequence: CASRGTGSIEKLFF.